The rows below give T cell receptor beta chains drawn from one sample of a study of radiation and T cells in renal cell carcinoma. This table comes from immunoSEQ multiplex PCR, and its TCRdb copy is limited to in-frame clones, with some not included. This repertoire shows over 120,000 clones, approximately 86% found once; its top ten account for about 17%. The sequences come from blood, collected from a patient whose treatment included radiotherapy and nephrectomy. The receptor source for this set is a woman in her forties or fifties with renal cell carcinoma. The CDR3 runs from the conserved cysteine through the conserved F or W.

v_call cdr3_aa
TRBV5-4 CATRPGGTGATNEKLFF
TRBV30 CAWSVSSTGGVYGYTF
TRBV6-4 CASPISRGHCF
TRBV7-2 CASSWQNQPQHF
TRBV7-9 CASRGGAGNTIYF
TRBV28 CASSDRGLIGNTIYF
TRBV9 CASSIQGAPRTEAFF
TRBV11-2 CASRSQGRTNEKLFF
TRBV4-3 CASSQDIQLNYGYTF
TRBV10-2 CASSETRRQGRTEAFF
TRBV7-2 CASSSKASGTTGELFF
TRBV10-1 CASSDALGLDTGELFF
TRBV6-1 CASSSSGGLQKTQYF
TRBV10-2 CASAVQDTYEQYF
TRBV6-5 CASSRTGNTGELFF
TRBV19 CASSTYLGTPFDGYTF
TRBV9 CASSVATLSSYNEQFF
TRBV7-8 CASSPHGQGANYGYTF
TRBV6-5 CASNDGTGTRNEQFF
TRBV9 CASSRNTGGGETQYF
TRBV7-2 CASSLASGSYGYTF
TRBV5-3 CARSLPGTDPATNEKLFF
TRBV2 CASSEQEVSYEQYF
TRBV27 CASSLTGSYYGYTF
TRBV6-5 CASSYYSNQPQHF
TRBV6-1 CASSEALGQGYGYTF
TRBV19 CASSIDGPGRVAKNIQYF
TRBV6-1 CASSERGEAFF
TRBV6-5 CASSSRLRNSDEQYF
TRBV5-1 CASTINSGTEAFF